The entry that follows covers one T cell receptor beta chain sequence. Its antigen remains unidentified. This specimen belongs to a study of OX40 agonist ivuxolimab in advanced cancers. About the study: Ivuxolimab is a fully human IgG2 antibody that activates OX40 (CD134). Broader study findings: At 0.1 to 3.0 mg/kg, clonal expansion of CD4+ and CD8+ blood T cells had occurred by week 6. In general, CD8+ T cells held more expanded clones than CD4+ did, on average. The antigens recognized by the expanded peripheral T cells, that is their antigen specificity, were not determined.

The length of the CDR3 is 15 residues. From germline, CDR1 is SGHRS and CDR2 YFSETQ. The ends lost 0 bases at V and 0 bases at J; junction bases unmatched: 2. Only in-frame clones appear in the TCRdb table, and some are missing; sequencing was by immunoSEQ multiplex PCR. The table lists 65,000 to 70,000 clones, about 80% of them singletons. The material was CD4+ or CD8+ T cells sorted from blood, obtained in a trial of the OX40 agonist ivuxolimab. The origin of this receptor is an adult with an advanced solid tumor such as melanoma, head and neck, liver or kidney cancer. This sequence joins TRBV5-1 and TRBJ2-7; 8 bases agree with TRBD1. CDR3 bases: TGCGCCAGCAGCTTGGGTGGACAGGGCTCCTACGAGCAGTACTTC. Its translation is CASSLGGQGSYEQYF. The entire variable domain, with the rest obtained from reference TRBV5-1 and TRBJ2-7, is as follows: KAGVTQTPRYLIKTRGQQVTLSCSPISGHRSVSWYQQTPGQGLQFLFEYFSETQRNKGNFPGRFSGRQFSNSRSEMNVSTLELGDSALYLCASSLGGQGSYEQYFGPGTRLTVT.